The TCR beta chain described here comes from a study of blood T cells in healthy people across ages. About the research overall: About one barcoded beta molecule was captured per two T cells (by template switching).

CDR3 length equals 14 residues. The germline gives CDR1 SGDLS, CDR2 YYNGEE. V was pared by 3 bases and J by 4 bases, with 6 bases of the junction left unmatched. With a J-beta primer mix and a sample-barcoded 5' primer, a second PCR ran about 7 to 12 cycles. TCRdb ran MiXCR on the 5' RACE reads and lists one entry per CDR3 protein. The top ten hold roughly 9% of the sample, which has 540,000 or so distinct CDR3 sequences, nearly 25% seen once. Each donor gave roughly 10 milliliters of peripheral blood. PBMCs, at least 6 million per sample, were isolated. A further study also used this sample, focusing on T cells of mothers and their children.

The TCR comes from a boy younger than 18 in good health. This chain uses TRBV9 with TRBJ2-5; TRBD2 matches at 7 bases. The material sequenced was blood. The CDR3 loop is CASSGRLAGETQYF. CDR3 DNA: TGTGCCAGCAGCGGACGACTAGCCGGAGAGACCCAGTACTTC.